Below, 26 T cell receptor beta chains from the same sample are listed, as sequenced in a study of cytomegalovirus exposure and HLA in healthy donors. Both 60 Vbeta primers and 13 Jbeta primers went into the PCR. Method: immunoSEQ multiplex PCR; TCRdb's copy keeps in-frame clones and lacks some. The sample yields fewer than 250,000 clones, roughly 90% seen once. Sample: PBMCs. These receptors were taken from a boy aged 2 to 10 in good health and CMV-seronegative.

This clone came up once. The chain combines TRBV11-1 with TRBJ1-2, with D possibly being TRBD1 (6 bases). CDR3 size: 14 residues. The germline CDR1 and CDR2 sequences are SGHAT and FQDESV (reference sequence). Trimming stripped 5 bases from V and 1 base from J, with 11 bases between. The CDR3 DNA reads TGTGCCAGCAGCCGAGGACAGTATAACTATGGCTACACCTTC. Translation: CASSRGQYNYGYTF.

J is TRBJ1-4 and V is TRBV7-9, with 8 bases that match TRBD1. V was pared by 2 bases and J by 5 bases, with 1 base of the junction left unmatched. Germline CDR1 and CDR2: SEHNR and FQNEAQ (reference sequence). The CDR3 is made up of 14 amino acids. CDR3 in amino acids: CASSLWTGNEKLFF. The CDR3 DNA is TGTGCCAGCAGCTTATGGACAGGGAATGAAAAACTGTTTTTT.

The chain links TRBV5-1 to TRBJ1-1; D gene uncertain. V was cut by 0 bases and J by 0 bases, with 3 bases left in between. The CDR3 contains 13 residues. The germline gives CDR1 SGHRS, CDR2 YFSETQ. CDR3 residues: CASSLELNTEAFF. The CDR3, as DNA: TGCGCCAGCAGCTTGGAGCTGAACACTGAAGCTTTCTTT. The entire variable domain, with the rest obtained from reference TRBV5-1 and TRBJ1-1, is as follows: KAGVTQTPRYLIKTRGQQVTLSCSPISGHRSVSWYQQTPGQGLQFLFEYFSETQRNKGNFPGRFSGRQFSNSRSEMNVSTLELGDSALYLCASSLELNTEAFFGQGTRLTVV.

This clone has a single count. The chain combines TRBV30 with TRBJ1-5; D uncertain. This CDR3 contains 14 residues. V was cut by 3 bases and J by 4 bases, with 13 bases left in between. Looked up from germline, CDR1 is GTSNPN and CDR2 is SVGIG (reference sequence). Written as DNA, the CDR3 is TGTGCCTGGAGCCCGATGAGCTTGAATCAGCCCCAGCATTTT. Its translation is CAWSPMSLNQPQHF.

The chain has TRBV7-6 and TRBJ1-1; D not resolved. Trimming removed 6 bases at V and 0 bases at J, with 5 bases between. CDR3 length equals 12 residues. Germline assignment: CDR1 SGHVS and CDR2 FNYEAQ. CDR3 in DNA: TGTGCCAGCAGTGCGATGAACACTGAAGCTTTCTTT. This encodes CASSAMNTEAFF.

This clone was picked up one time. The chain couples TRBV28 to TRBJ2-5, with 8 bases aligning to TRBD2. Looked up from germline, CDR1 is MDHEN and CDR2 is SYDVKM. The CDR3 runs 13 residues. Trimming at V came to 7 bases and at J to 0 bases, leaving 1 base not matched to a gene. In nucleotides, the CDR3 is TGTGCCAGCATCGGGGGGGACCAAGAGACCCAGTACTTC. Its protein is CASIGGDQETQYF. The full variable domain, in which reference TRBV28 and TRBJ2-5 provide the parts outside the CDR3, is DVKVTQSSRYLVKRTGEKVFLECVQDMDHENMFWYRQDPGLGLRLIYFSYDVKMKEKGDIPEGYSVSREKKERFSLILESASTNQTSMYLCASIGGDQETQYFGPGTRLLVL.

This clone was seen just once. At one end, the junction sequence differs from germline, possibly due to a read error. The chain uses TRBV7-9 and TRBJ2-3, with D unresolved. The CDR3 is 14 residues long. The germline V gene has CDR1 SEHNR and CDR2 FQNEAQ (reference sequence). CDR3: CSSSPLRHEDTQYF. CDR3 in DNA: TGTTCCAGCAGCCCGCTTAGACATGAAGATACGCAGTATTTT.

The rearrangement links TRBV5-6 to TRBJ2-1; possibly TRBD2 for D (5 bases). The germline gives CDR1 SGHDT, CDR2 YYEEEE. This CDR3 region has 13 residues. V shed 4 bases and J shed 10 bases, with 15 bases lying between them. CDR3 protein: CASSPQDTREQFF. CDR3 DNA: TGTGCCAGCAGCCCCCAGGATACTAGAGAGCAGTTCTTC.

The gene calls are TRBV5-1 and TRBJ2-7; unclear D gene. Germline V gene lookup returns CDR1 SGHRS and CDR2 YFSETQ. This CDR3 region has 18 residues. Trimming left V 3 bases short and J 3 bases short, with 25 bases between. In nucleotides, the CDR3 is TGCGCCAGCAGCTCACGGCCTCATGGAGTGAGACGAGACTACGAGCAGTACTTC. It codes for CASSSRPHGVRRDYEQYF.

The chain employs TRBV6-1 and TRBJ2-1; a weak D match, TRBD1 (6 bases). V lost 10 bases to trimming and J lost 4 bases, with 14 bases between them. Germline V gene sequence: CDR1 MNHNS, CDR2 SASEGT. The CDR3 covers 13 residues. The CDR3 DNA sequence: TGTGCCATACAGGGAAGGGAGTACAATGAGCAGTTCTTC. Translated, it gives CAIQGREYNEQFF.

This chain connects TRBV6-5 to TRBJ1-1; D is undetermined. V was trimmed by 0 bases and J by 0 bases, leaving 2 bases between them. CDR1 is MNHEY, CDR2 SVGAGI, per germline. CDR3 length equals 13 residues. For the CDR3, the DNA is TGTGCCAGCAGTTACTCCTTGAACACTGAAGCTTTCTTT. It codes for CASSYSLNTEAFF.

V is TRBV28 and J is TRBJ2-5; a possible D gene is TRBD1 (6 bases). The end of the DNA fits TRBJ2-7 better, so the J call may be wrong. The CDR3 has 15 residues. In germline, CDR1 is MDHEN, CDR2 SYDVKM. The CDR3 sequence is CASSLFPQGRYEQYF. In nucleotides, the CDR3 is TGTGCCAGCAGTTTGTTCCCGCAGGGGCGCTACGAGCAGTACTTC.

This chain joins TRBV7-9 and TRBJ1-2; possibly TRBD1 for D (6 bases). The germline gives CDR1 SEHNR, CDR2 FQNEAQ (reference sequence). The CDR3 runs 14 residues. Trimming cost V 11 bases and J 4 bases, with 20 bases left between them. CDR3 bases: TGTGCCGCGCCCAGGGACAAACAAATCTATGGCTACACCTTC. Protein product: CAAPRDKQIYGYTF.

The V call is TRBV29-1, the J call TRBJ2-5, with TRBD2 as a possible D gene (5 bases). The J call may not be correct, given that the DNA end is closer to TRBJ2-7. Germline values: CDR1 SQVTM, CDR2 ANQGSEA. CDR3 length: 13 amino acids. CDR3 loop: CSVGTRFSYEQYF. CDR3 nucleotide sequence: TGCAGCGTTGGCACTAGGTTCTCCTACGAGCAGTACTTC.

The chain links TRBV30 to TRBJ2-1; the D gene is possibly TRBD2 (6 bases). V was shortened by 5 bases and J by 8 bases, with 13 bases between the two germline ends. There are 12 residues in the CDR3. Per germline, CDR1 GTSNPN and CDR2 SVGIG (reference sequence). CDR3 in DNA: TGTGCCTGGCCCGGGACTTCCGATGAGCAGTTCTTC. It specifies CAWPGTSDEQFF.

This chain links TRBV9 with TRBJ2-7; D might be TRBD2 (5 bases). The CDR3 length is 14 residues. Trimming shortened V by 0 bases and J by 6 bases, and 13 bases separated the two germline ends. CDR1 SGDLS and CDR2 YYNGEE come from the germline V gene. CDR3 nucleotides: TGTGCCAGCAGCGTAGGAGGGAGTCTCTCCGAGCAGTACTTC. Protein product: CASSVGGSLSEQYF.

The chain uses TRBV6-1 and TRBJ2-3; a possible D gene is TRBD2 (5 bases). Trimming removed 2 bases from V and 4 bases from J, with 10 bases in between. Germline-derived CDR1 and CDR2 are MNHNS and SASEGT. The CDR3 contains 14 residues. Here the CDR3 DNA reads TGTGCCAGCAGTGAACTCGGGAAGGCAGATACGCAGTATTTT. Its translation is CASSELGKADTQYF.

The chain links TRBV28 to TRBJ1-2; possible D gene TRBD1, 5 bases. V lost 10 bases to trimming and J lost 3 bases, with 21 bases between them. This CDR3 contains 15 residues. Germline V gene data show CDR1 as MDHEN and CDR2 as SYDVKM. The CDR3 region is CATKLAAGRDYGYTF. CDR3 DNA sequence: TGTGCCACCAAGTTGGCCGCAGGGAGGGACTATGGCTACACCTTC.

This sequence joins TRBV5-4 and TRBJ1-2, with 8 nucleotides matching TRBD1. CDR1 and CDR2 from the germline V gene are SGHNT and YYREEE (reference sequence). After removal of 1 base from V and 2 bases from J, the junction contained 1 base not matched to a gene. The CDR3 runs 14 residues. The CDR3 DNA is TGTGCCAGCAGCTTGAGGGACAGGAACTATGGCTACACCTTC. It translates to CASSLRDRNYGYTF.

For this clone: The sample has other DNA sequences that encode this CDR3 too. Written as DNA, the CDR3 is TGTGCCAGCAGTTTCACAGGGTCTGGAAACACCATATATTTT. It is translated as CASSFTGSGNTIYF. This chain links TRBV28 with TRBJ1-3, with D possibly matching TRBD1 (6 bases). V lost 3 bases and J 1 base, leaving 7 bases between the germline ends. This CDR3 contains 14 residues. From germline, CDR1 is MDHEN and CDR2 SYDVKM.

The chain couples TRBV5-4 to TRBJ2-3; 8 positions match TRBD1. CDR1 SGHNT and CDR2 YYREEE come from the germline V gene (reference sequence). V lost 6 bases, J lost 4 bases, and 10 bases stayed unmatched. The CDR3 runs 15 residues. In DNA, the CDR3 is TGTGCCAGCAAAGGGGGACAGGAGAGGCCAGATACGCAGTATTTT. Its protein is CASKGGQERPDTQYF.

The chain joins TRBV5-1 to TRBJ1-1; 9 bases line up with TRBD1. The CDR3 has 13 residues. Germline loops: CDR1 SGHRS, CDR2 YFSETQ. With V trimmed by 0 bases and J by 11 bases, 5 bases remained unmatched. This CDR3 is CASSLEQGAFAFF. Written as DNA, the CDR3 is TGCGCCAGCAGCTTGGAACAGGGGGCTTTCGCTTTCTTT.

This sequence joins TRBV27 and TRBJ2-7; possible D gene TRBD2, 6 bases. The length of the CDR3 is 16 residues. Per germline, CDR1 MNHEY and CDR2 SMNVEV (reference sequence). Trimming left V 0 bases short and J 7 bases short, with 19 bases between. CDR3 nucleotides: TGTGCCAGCAGTTTATCAGGAGGGGCGAGGGTTCGGGAGCAGTACTTC. Translation: CASSLSGGARVREQYF.

V gene TRBV6-1 combines with J gene TRBJ1-5; 7 nucleotides agree with TRBD1. The V gene's germline CDR1 is MNHNS and CDR2 SASEGT. This CDR3 region has 13 residues. With V trimmed by 7 bases and J by 5 bases, 5 bases remained unmatched. CDR3 sequence (DNA): TGTGCCAGCACAAGGGACAGTCATCAGCCCCAGCATTTT. Translating it yields CASTRDSHQPQHF.

The chain combines TRBV28 with TRBJ1-2, with no clear D. The germline V gene has CDR1 MDHEN and CDR2 SYDVKM. Deletions cut 4 bases from V and 4 bases from J, with 10 bases between. CDR3 length equals 13 residues. CDR3 loop: CASSSVPLYGYTF. The CDR3 DNA reads TGTGCCAGCAGTTCTGTCCCACTCTATGGCTACACCTTC.

V gene TRBV5-1 combines with J gene TRBJ2-7; D is uncertain. The CDR3 has 15 amino acids. The germline CDR1 and CDR2 sequences are SGHRS and YFSETQ. V shed 0 bases and J shed 0 bases, with 10 bases lying between them. CDR3 coding DNA: TGCGCCAGCAGCTTGGCTCGGTCCCACTCCTACGAGCAGTACTTC. Amino acids: CASSLARSHSYEQYF. The variable domain in full, completed from reference TRBV5-1 and TRBJ2-7, reads KAGVTQTPRYLIKTRGQQVTLSCSPISGHRSVSWYQQTPGQGLQFLFEYFSETQRNKGNFPGRFSGRQFSNSRSEMNVSTLELGDSALYLCASSLARSHSYEQYFGPGTRLTVT.